The clone carrying this T cell receptor beta chain was seen ten or more times. The antigen is not known. The sample originates from a study of T cells in Graves' hyperthyroidism and ophthalmopathy. Study results and caveats: Blood held most thyroid clonotypes expanded above 0.001 frequency.

Each patient was aged 18 to 65 and had newly diagnosed hyperthyroidism of under 2 months' duration. Patients were excluded because of uncontrolled infection, other autoimmune disease, pregnancy or lactation. Germline V gene data show CDR1 as KGHDR and CDR2 as SFDVKD. The length of the CDR3 is 12 residues. Trimming removed 4 bases at V and 12 bases at J, with 14 bases between. What was amplified from RNA transcripts were TCR beta CDR3 regions. A first-round RT-PCR of the TCR CDR3 used the HTBI primer set. TCRdb ran MiXCR on the multiplex PCR reads and lists one entry per CDR3 protein. Of about 560,000 distinct CDR3 sequences in the sample, 35% to 55% were seen once.

The chain has TRBV24-1 and TRBJ1-1, with a possible D match to TRBD1 (6 bases). The sample taken for sequencing was peripheral blood or thyroid tissue (not recorded which). The origin of this receptor is a woman under 30 with Graves' hyperthyroidism. Here the CDR3 DNA reads TGTGCCACCAGTGACCCCGGGACAATGACTTTCTTT. This sequence encodes CATSDPGTMTFF.